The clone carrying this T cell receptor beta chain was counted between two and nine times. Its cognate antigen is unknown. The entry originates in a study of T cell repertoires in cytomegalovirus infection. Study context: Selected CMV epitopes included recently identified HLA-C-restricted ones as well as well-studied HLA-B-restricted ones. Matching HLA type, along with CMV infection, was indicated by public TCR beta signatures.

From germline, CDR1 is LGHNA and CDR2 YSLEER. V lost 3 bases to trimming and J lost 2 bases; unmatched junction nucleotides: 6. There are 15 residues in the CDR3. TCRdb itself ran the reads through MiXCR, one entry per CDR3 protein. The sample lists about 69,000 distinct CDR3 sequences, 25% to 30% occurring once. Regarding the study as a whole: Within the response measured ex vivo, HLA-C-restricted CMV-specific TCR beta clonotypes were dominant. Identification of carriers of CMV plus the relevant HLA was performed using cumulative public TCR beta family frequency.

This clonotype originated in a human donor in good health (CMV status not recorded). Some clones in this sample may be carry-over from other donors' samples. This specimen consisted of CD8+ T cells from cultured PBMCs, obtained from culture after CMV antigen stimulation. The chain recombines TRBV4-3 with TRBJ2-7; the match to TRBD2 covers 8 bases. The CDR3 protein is CASSQTTSVAYEQYF. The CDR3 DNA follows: TGCGCCAGCAGCCAGACGACTAGCGTCGCCTACGAGCAGTACTTC.